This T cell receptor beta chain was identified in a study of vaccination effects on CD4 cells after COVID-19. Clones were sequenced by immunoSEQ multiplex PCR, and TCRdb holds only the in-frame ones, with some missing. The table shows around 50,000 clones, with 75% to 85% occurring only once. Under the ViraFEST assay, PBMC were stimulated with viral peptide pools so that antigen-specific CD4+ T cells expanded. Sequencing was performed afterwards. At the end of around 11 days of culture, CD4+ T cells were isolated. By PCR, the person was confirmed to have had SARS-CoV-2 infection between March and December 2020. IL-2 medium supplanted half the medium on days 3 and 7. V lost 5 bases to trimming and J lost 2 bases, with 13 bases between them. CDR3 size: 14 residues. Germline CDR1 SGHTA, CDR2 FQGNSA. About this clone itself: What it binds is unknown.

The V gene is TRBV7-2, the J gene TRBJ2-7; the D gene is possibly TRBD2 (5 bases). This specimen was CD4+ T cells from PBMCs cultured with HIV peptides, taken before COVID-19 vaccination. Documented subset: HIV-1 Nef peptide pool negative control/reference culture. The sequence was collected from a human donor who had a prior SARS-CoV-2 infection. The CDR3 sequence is CASSTPARAYEQYF. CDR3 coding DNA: TGTGCCAGCAGCACTCCGGCGAGGGCCTACGAGCAGTACTTC.